One sample yielded the 28 T cell receptor beta chains listed below, sequenced in a study of CD8 T cells in Susac syndrome. Reverse transcription of roughly 0.45 to 1 ug RNA was performed with random hexamers. TCRdb itself ran the immunoSEQ multiplex PCR reads through MiXCR, one entry per CDR3 protein. The table shows about 430,000 distinct CDR3 sequences, with around 83% occurring only once. The sample consisted of CD8+ T cells from PBMCs. The receptors come from a human donor with multiple sclerosis.

The rearrangement links TRBV9 to TRBJ1-2; D remains unclear. The CDR3 is 13 residues long. Per the germline V gene, CDR1 is SGDLS and CDR2 is YYNGEE. V lost 4 bases to trimming and J lost 6 bases, with 13 bases between them. The CDR3 reads CASSLITVDGYTF. DNA of the CDR3: TGTGCCAGCAGCCTTATCACTGTAGATGGCTACACCTTC.

V usage is TRBV11-2 and J usage is TRBJ2-1; either TRBD1 or TRBD2 may fit D (5 bases each). The V end was cut by 1 base, the J end by 1 base, with 14 bases between. CDR3 length: 17 amino acids. Germline CDR1 is SGHAT and CDR2 is FQNNGV. The DNA for the CDR3 is TGTGCCAGCAGCTTAGGGATGGGACCGACTTCCTACAATGAGCAGTTCTTC. Amino acid sequence: CASSLGMGPTSYNEQFF. Full variable domain (remainder filled in from reference TRBV11-2 and TRBJ2-1): EAGVAQSPRYKIIEKRQSVAFWCNPISGHATLYWYQQILGQGPKLLIQFQNNGVVDDSQLPKDRFSAERLKGVDSTLKIQPAKLEDSAVYLCASSLGMGPTSYNEQFFGPGTRLTVL.

The rearrangement links TRBV14 to TRBJ2-1; no clear D. CDR3 length equals 14 residues. V gave up 2 bases and J gave up 4 bases, with 9 bases separating them. Germline lookup yields CDR1 SGHDN and CDR2 FVKESK. As DNA, the CDR3 is TGTGCCAGCAGCCAAATGACCTTATACAATGAGCAGTTCTTC. It is translated as CASSQMTLYNEQFF.

The chain combines TRBV7-9 with TRBJ1-1, with TRBD1 identical over 7 bases. CDR1 is SEHNR, CDR2 FQNEAQ, per germline (reference sequence). V shed 11 bases, J shed 3 bases, and the junction held 6 bases outside the gene matches. The CDR3 loop spans 12 amino acids. CDR3 nucleotide sequence: TGTGCCGGCATGCAGGGGGACACTGAAGCTTTCTTT. Its protein is CAGMQGDTEAFF.

The chain links TRBV28 to TRBJ2-7; unclear D gene. Germline CDR1 reads MDHEN; CDR2 reads SYDVKM. The CDR3 contains 16 residues. V was trimmed by 6 bases and J by 4 bases, leaving 22 bases between them. The CDR3 region has the DNA TGTGCCAGCAGCCCTGGTTTATTGGCCACGAATTACGAGCAGTACTTC. Protein: CASSPGLLATNYEQYF.

This chain connects TRBV19 to TRBJ2-2, with 8 nucleotides matching TRBD1. This CDR3 has 19 amino acids. Unmatched junction bases numbered 15, after V lost 6 bases and J lost 0 bases. Germline lookup yields CDR1 LNHDA and CDR2 SQIVND (reference sequence). CDR3 DNA: TGTGCCAGTAGAGGTGACAGGGGACCCCTCAAATCGAACACCGGGGAGCTGTTTTTT. It yields the protein CASRGDRGPLKSNTGELFF.

The chain employs TRBV27 and TRBJ1-4; no clear D. The CDR3 has 12 amino acids. Trimming stripped 7 bases from V and 8 bases from J, with 11 bases between. Germline V gene data show CDR1 as MNHEY and CDR2 as SMNVEV (reference sequence). The CDR3 nucleotides are TGTGCCAGCAAAACAGTCGGAGAAAAACTGTTTTTT. It encodes CASKTVGEKLFF. Filled out from reference TRBV27 and TRBJ1-4, the complete variable domain reads EAQVTQNPRYLITVTGKKLTVTCSQNMNHEYMSWYRQDPGLGLRQIYYSMNVEVTDKGDVPEGYKVSRKEKRNFPLILESPSPNQTSLYFCASKTVGEKLFFGSGTQLSVL.

The chain uses TRBV5-1 and TRBJ1-1, with D hard to call. V lost 3 bases and J 0 bases, leaving 27 bases between the germline ends. The CDR3 is 20 amino acids. The germline V gene encodes CDR1 SGHRS and CDR2 YFSETQ. CDR3 sequence reads: CASSWRPRAIGHWMNTEAFF. The CDR3 bases are TGCGCCAGCAGCTGGCGCCCCCGGGCGATTGGGCATTGGATGAACACTGAAGCTTTCTTT.

The V gene is TRBV6-1, the J gene TRBJ2-7, with no clear D. This CDR3 is built from 13 residues. Germline assignment: CDR1 MNHNS and CDR2 SASEGT. V dropped 2 bases and J dropped 3 bases, with 8 bases sitting between them. The CDR3 region is CASSEWVNYEQYF. CDR3 DNA: TGTGCCAGCAGTGAATGGGTCAACTACGAGCAGTACTTC.

The chain couples TRBV6-6 to TRBJ1-4; perhaps TRBD1 as D (5 bases). The CDR3 is 14 amino acids. Germline V gives CDR1 MNHNY, CDR2 SVGAGI (reference sequence). The ends were cut back, 11 bases at V and 5 bases at J, with 18 bases in the middle. The CDR3 nucleotides read TGTGCCTCCCTGGATGGGACCAAGAATGAAAAACTGTTTTTT. It is translated as CASLDGTKNEKLFF.

The rearrangement uses TRBV5-1 and TRBJ2-1; D gene ambiguous. The V end lost 0 bases, the J end lost 2 bases, and 9 bases lay between the germline ends. The CDR3 contains 15 residues. Per the germline V gene, CDR1 is SGHRS and CDR2 is YFSETQ. The CDR3 region is CASSLAVQTYNEQFF. DNA of the CDR3: TGCGCCAGCAGCTTGGCGGTACAGACCTACAATGAGCAGTTCTTC.

The chain carries TRBV29-1 and TRBJ1-6, with TRBD1 identical over 9 bases. The V gene end was trimmed by 8 bases and the J gene end by 9 bases; junction bases not matched to a gene: 8. CDR3 length equals 13 residues. The germline V gene encodes CDR1 SQVTM and CDR2 ANQGSEA. In nucleotides, the CDR3 is TGCAGCTTTCCGGGACAGGGTGGTTCACCCCTCCACTTT. This encodes CSFPGQGGSPLHF.

This sequence joins TRBV15 and TRBJ1-5; 7 bases fit TRBD1. V was clipped by 3 bases and J by 0 bases; unmatched bases: 14. Germline V CDR1 and CDR2: LNHNV, YYDKDF (reference sequence). The CDR3 extends over 19 amino acids. The CDR3 nucleotides are TGTGCCACCAGCAGTATACAGGGGCGGGGATTTTATAGCAATCAGCCCCAGCATTTT. It yields the protein CATSSIQGRGFYSNQPQHF.

The genes are TRBV27 and TRBJ2-3; D is perhaps TRBD2 (6 bases). This CDR3 is 14 amino acids long. V lost 6 bases and J lost 2, with 12 bases in between. CDR1 and CDR2 (germline): MNHEY, SMNVEV (reference sequence). CDR3 sequence reads: CASSPGLTTDTQYF. The CDR3 nucleotides read TGTGCCAGCAGCCCGGGACTTACCACAGATACGCAGTATTTT.

CDR3 DNA sequence: TGTGCCAGCAGCCCCGACAGCTACTCTGGAAACACCATATATTTT. It is translated as CASSPDSYSGNTIYF. This chain connects TRBV7-6 to TRBJ1-3; weak D call: TRBD1 (5 bases). The CDR3 runs 15 residues. V gave up 5 bases and J gave up 0 bases, with 11 bases separating them. Germline V gives CDR1 SGHVS, CDR2 FNYEAQ.

This clonotype has a handful of counts. The chain recombines TRBV10-3 with TRBJ1-1, with a tentative D call TRBD1 (5 bases). Deletions cut 10 bases from V and 1 base from J, with 10 bases between. Germline CDR1 ENHRY, CDR2 SYGVKD. The CDR3 has 12 residues. CDR3 region: CATLGGNTEAFF. The CDR3 coding sequence is TGTGCCACCTTGGGGGGGAACACTGAAGCTTTCTTT.

The chain recombines TRBV2 with TRBJ1-2, with no clear D. Trimming shortened V by 0 bases and J by 0 bases, and 11 bases separated the two germline ends. The CDR3 has 16 residues. The germline CDR1 and CDR2 sequences are SNHLY and FYNNEI. The CDR3 is CASSEAFVSPNYGYTF. CDR3 in DNA: TGTGCCAGCAGTGAAGCGTTTGTCAGCCCTAACTATGGCTACACCTTC.

The chain joins TRBV11-2 to TRBJ1-5; the match to TRBD1 covers 7 bases. V was pared by 5 bases and J by 4 bases, with 5 bases of the junction left unmatched. The CDR3 spans 14 residues. Looked up from germline, CDR1 is SGHAT and CDR2 is FQNNGV. DNA for the CDR3: TGTGCCAGCAGCCCGGGACAGCCGAATCAGCCCCAGCATTTT. Amino acid sequence: CASSPGQPNQPQHF.

The V gene is TRBV7-9, the J gene TRBJ1-4; 10 bases are a match to TRBD1. Germline-derived CDR1 and CDR2 are SEHNR and FQNEAQ (reference sequence). The J segment lost 6 bases and the V segment lost 5 bases, leaving 6 bases of the junction unmatched. This CDR3 is built from 15 residues. The DNA for the CDR3 is TGTGCCAGCAGCCCCCGGGGGACAGGGGATGAAAAACTGTTTTTT. Translated, it gives CASSPRGTGDEKLFF.

The rearrangement joins TRBV7-9 to TRBJ2-7, with D perhaps TRBD2 (5 bases). Germline V lookup: CDR1 SEHNR, CDR2 FQNEAQ (reference sequence). The V gene lost 8 bases and the J gene lost 0 bases, with 17 bases spanning the gap. The CDR3 is made up of 15 amino acids. The CDR3: CASRLGPGDSYEQYF. The CDR3 nucleotides are TGTGCCAGCCGATTAGGCCCCGGGGACTCCTACGAGCAGTACTTC.

This chain links TRBV2 with TRBJ1-1, with D maybe TRBD1 (5 bases). Trimming took 7 bases from V and 5 from J, leaving 11 bases between them. Germline CDR1 and CDR2: SNHLY and FYNNEI. The CDR3 is made up of 12 amino acids. CDR3 in amino acids: CASTWGRTEAFF. CDR3 coding DNA: TGTGCCAGCACCTGGGGGAGGACTGAAGCTTTCTTT.

V and J are TRBV10-3 and TRBJ2-7; 9 bases match TRBD1. V dropped 5 bases and J dropped 4; count of bases not matched to a gene: 3. The germline V gene encodes CDR1 ENHRY and CDR2 SYGVKD. CDR3 length equals 13 residues. The CDR3 coding sequence is TGTGCCATCAGTACAGGGGGCGATTACGAGCAGTACTTC. Encoded protein: CAISTGGDYEQYF.

The CDR3 reads CASSLYPGQGPYEQYF. DNA of the CDR3: TGCGCCAGCAGCCTATACCCGGGACAGGGTCCCTACGAGCAGTACTTC. The chain combines TRBV5-1 with TRBJ2-7, with 9 bases that match TRBD1. Germline loops: CDR1 SGHRS, CDR2 YFSETQ. The CDR3 is 16 amino acids. The V segment lost 4 bases and the J segment 2 bases; nucleotides outside the gene matches: 10. Filled out from reference TRBV5-1 and TRBJ2-7, the complete variable domain reads KAGVTQTPRYLIKTRGQQVTLSCSPISGHRSVSWYQQTPGQGLQFLFEYFSETQRNKGNFPGRFSGRQFSNSRSEMNVSTLELGDSALYLCASSLYPGQGPYEQYFGPGTRLTVT.

The chain carries TRBV29-1 and TRBJ2-7; 7 nucleotides align to TRBD2. CDR3 length: 18 residues. CDR1 is SQVTM, CDR2 ANQGSEA, per germline. The J segment lost 2 bases and the V segment lost 0 bases, leaving 16 bases of the junction unmatched. The CDR3 bases are TGCAGCGTTGAAGATTACCCCACGAGGGAGGGTCTGACCTACGAGCAGTACTTC. It specifies CSVEDYPTREGLTYEQYF.

The chain joins TRBV7-9 to TRBJ2-1; 7 positions agree with TRBD2. Germline V gene data show CDR1 as SEHNR and CDR2 as FQNEAQ (reference sequence). J was trimmed by 5 bases and V by 2 bases; bases with no gene match: 15. CDR3 length: 18 residues. The CDR3 protein is CASSLMGERGFSDNEQFF. The CDR3, as DNA: TGTGCCAGCAGCTTAATGGGGGAGCGGGGTTTTAGCGACAATGAGCAGTTCTTC.

The chain combines TRBV4-1 with TRBJ2-2; unclear D gene. Germline CDR1 reads MGHRA; CDR2 reads YSYEKL. CDR3 size: 13 residues. The ends were cut back, 6 bases at V and 3 bases at J, with 8 bases in the middle. CDR3 region: CASSGPHTGELFF. CDR3 DNA sequence: TGCGCCAGCAGTGGACCACACACCGGGGAGCTGTTTTTT.

The genes are TRBV28 and TRBJ2-1, with 7 bases identical to TRBD1. V was pared by 4 bases and J by 6 bases, with 9 bases of the junction left unmatched. Germline loops: CDR1 MDHEN, CDR2 SYDVKM. The CDR3 loop spans 15 amino acids. CDR3 DNA: TGTGCCAGCAGTTGGGCAGGGGGATATTTCAATGAGCAGTTCTTC. Translation gives CASSWAGGYFNEQFF.

V usage is TRBV6-2 or TRBV6-3 and J usage is TRBJ1-5; D is possibly TRBD1 (5 bases). Per the germline V gene, CDR1 is MNHEY and CDR2 is SVGEGT. The CDR3 sequence is 14 residues long. The ends were cut back, 2 bases at V and 7 bases at J, with 12 bases in the middle. Here the CDR3 DNA reads TGTGCCAGCAGTTACGGGGGGTTCGTACAGCCCCAGCATTTT. It is translated as CASSYGGFVQPQHF.